Listed below are T cell receptor beta chains from one sample, sequenced in a study of CD8+ T cells in alopecia areata. Profiled with immunoSEQ multiplex PCR; TCRdb holds only in-frame clones, not every one. The table has a few hundred thousand clones, roughly two fifths seen once; the top ten hold around 0.48%. Specimen: CD4+ T cells sorted from blood, collected between weeks 30 and 35, from a patient treated with tofacitinib. These receptors came from a human donor with alopecia areata. CDR3s include the opening cysteine and the closing phenylalanine or tryptophan.

>TRBJ1-1|TRBV11-1|14
CASSSAAGWTEAFF
>TRBJ2-7|TRBV4-1|13
CASSPGPFYEQYF
>TRBJ1-1|TRBV28|12
CASSLEVGVAFF
>TRBJ2-7|TRBV19|13
CASSIREGDEQYF
>TRBJ2-5|TRBV5-1|13
CASSQLSKETQYF
>TRBJ2-3|TRBV7-2|13
CASRLPSTDTQYF
>TRBJ2-7|TRBV10-3|14
CAIRPIAGGSEQYF
>TRBJ1-5|TRBV5-1|15
CASSLGGVGNQPQHF
>TRBJ2-5|TRBV7-9|14
CASSQAGTTGTQYF
>TRBJ2-7|TRBV14|15
CASSQTGGGSYEQYF
>TRBJ2-7|TRBV4-1|13
CASSHPGGREQYF
>TRBJ1-4|TRBV25-1|12
CASSATAEKLFF
>TRBJ2-3|TRBV7-6|15
CASSWRGSFTDTQYF
>TRBJ1-5|TRBV19|13
CASSGYPNQPQHF
>TRBJ1-5|TRBV29-1|12
CSVQQGNQPQHF
>TRBJ1-1|TRBV5-5|13
CASSLEWGGGAFF
>TRBJ1-5|TRBV5-6|15
CASSRRLGSNQPQHF
>TRBJ2-3|TRBV7-6|12
CASSFSEDTQYF
>TRBJ2-1|TRBV7-6|11
CASSLGNEQFF
>TRBJ1-2|TRBV7-6|14
CASSLDRGHYGYTF
>TRBJ1-2|TRBV6-1|14
CASSRQGQTYGYTF
>TRBJ2-7|TRBV2|15
CASTISGGRHQEQYF
>TRBJ1-1|TRBV5-4|16
CASSLGQGLMNTEAFF